Listed here are 5 T cell receptor beta chains from one sample, sequenced in a study of shared clonotypes between healthy human individuals. Generated by immunoSEQ multiplex PCR, the TCRdb table keeps only in-frame clones and is missing some. In the table there are hundreds of thousands of clones, 75% to 80% of which are singletons. Sequenced material: PBMCs. The receptors were sampled from a woman aged 40-49 years in good health. Some clones in this sample may be carry-over from other donors' samples.

As for this clone: The conserved final phenylalanine or tryptophan is absent from the CDR3, which likely points to a read error. The rearrangement joins TRBV5-1 to TRBJ2-3; 7 bases are shared with TRBD2. V dropped 0 bases and J dropped 6; count of bases not matched to a gene: 7. Germline V gene lookup returns CDR1 SGHRS and CDR2 YFSETQ. This CDR3 is 15 amino acids long. This CDR3 reads CASSLEGGRGDTQYL. CDR3 DNA: TGCGCCAGCAGCTTGGAGGGAGGGCGCGGGGATACGCAGTATCTT.

This clone came up once. The CDR3, as DNA: TGTGCCAGCAGTGTGGACAGACAAGAGACCCAGTACTTC. This sequence encodes CASSVDRQETQYF. The chain links TRBV2 to TRBJ2-5, with TRBD1 as a possible D gene (6 bases). From germline, CDR1 is SNHLY and CDR2 FYNNEI. Trimming cost V 4 bases and J 2 bases, with 8 bases left between them. This CDR3 comprises 13 residues. Supplemented by reference TRBV2 and TRBJ2-5, the full variable domain reads EPEVTQTPSHQVTQMGQEVILRCVPISNHLYFYWYRQILGQKVEFLVSFYNNEISEKSEIFDDQFSVERPDGSNFTLKIRSTKLEDSAMYFCASSVDRQETQYFGPGTRLLVL.

This clone was recorded once. The gene calls are TRBV10-3 and TRBJ2-6; tentative D call: TRBD1 (5 bases). The CDR3 extends over 15 amino acids. Trimming cost V 10 bases and J 0 bases, with 13 bases left between them. The germline gives CDR1 ENHRY, CDR2 SYGVKD. The CDR3 loop is CATRTPLSGANVLTF. The CDR3 nucleotides are TGTGCCACCCGGACACCGCTCTCTGGGGCCAACGTCCTGACTTTC.

A note on this clone: A much larger clone is a single base away; this may be a read error. The rearrangement joins TRBV29-1 to TRBJ1-1; unclear D gene. The V gene's germline CDR1 is SQVTM and CDR2 ANQGSEA. The CDR3 has 15 amino acids. V shed 7 bases and J shed 3 bases, with 21 bases lying between them. The CDR3 coding sequence is TGCAGCGCTGCCCCGCATGGGGAGCGGGACACTGAAGCTTTCTTT. The encoded protein is CSAAPHGERDTEAFF.

The chain is built from TRBV10-2 and TRBJ2-1, with TRBD1 matching over 7 bases. With 4 bases clipped from V and 0 bases from J, the junction kept 3 bases outside the gene matches. The CDR3 loop spans 15 amino acids. Germline V CDR1 and CDR2: WSHSY, SAAADI. Written as DNA, the CDR3 is TGCGCCAGCAGTGTGGACAGGAGCTCCTACAATGAGCAGTTCTTC. This gives the protein CASSVDRSSYNEQFF.